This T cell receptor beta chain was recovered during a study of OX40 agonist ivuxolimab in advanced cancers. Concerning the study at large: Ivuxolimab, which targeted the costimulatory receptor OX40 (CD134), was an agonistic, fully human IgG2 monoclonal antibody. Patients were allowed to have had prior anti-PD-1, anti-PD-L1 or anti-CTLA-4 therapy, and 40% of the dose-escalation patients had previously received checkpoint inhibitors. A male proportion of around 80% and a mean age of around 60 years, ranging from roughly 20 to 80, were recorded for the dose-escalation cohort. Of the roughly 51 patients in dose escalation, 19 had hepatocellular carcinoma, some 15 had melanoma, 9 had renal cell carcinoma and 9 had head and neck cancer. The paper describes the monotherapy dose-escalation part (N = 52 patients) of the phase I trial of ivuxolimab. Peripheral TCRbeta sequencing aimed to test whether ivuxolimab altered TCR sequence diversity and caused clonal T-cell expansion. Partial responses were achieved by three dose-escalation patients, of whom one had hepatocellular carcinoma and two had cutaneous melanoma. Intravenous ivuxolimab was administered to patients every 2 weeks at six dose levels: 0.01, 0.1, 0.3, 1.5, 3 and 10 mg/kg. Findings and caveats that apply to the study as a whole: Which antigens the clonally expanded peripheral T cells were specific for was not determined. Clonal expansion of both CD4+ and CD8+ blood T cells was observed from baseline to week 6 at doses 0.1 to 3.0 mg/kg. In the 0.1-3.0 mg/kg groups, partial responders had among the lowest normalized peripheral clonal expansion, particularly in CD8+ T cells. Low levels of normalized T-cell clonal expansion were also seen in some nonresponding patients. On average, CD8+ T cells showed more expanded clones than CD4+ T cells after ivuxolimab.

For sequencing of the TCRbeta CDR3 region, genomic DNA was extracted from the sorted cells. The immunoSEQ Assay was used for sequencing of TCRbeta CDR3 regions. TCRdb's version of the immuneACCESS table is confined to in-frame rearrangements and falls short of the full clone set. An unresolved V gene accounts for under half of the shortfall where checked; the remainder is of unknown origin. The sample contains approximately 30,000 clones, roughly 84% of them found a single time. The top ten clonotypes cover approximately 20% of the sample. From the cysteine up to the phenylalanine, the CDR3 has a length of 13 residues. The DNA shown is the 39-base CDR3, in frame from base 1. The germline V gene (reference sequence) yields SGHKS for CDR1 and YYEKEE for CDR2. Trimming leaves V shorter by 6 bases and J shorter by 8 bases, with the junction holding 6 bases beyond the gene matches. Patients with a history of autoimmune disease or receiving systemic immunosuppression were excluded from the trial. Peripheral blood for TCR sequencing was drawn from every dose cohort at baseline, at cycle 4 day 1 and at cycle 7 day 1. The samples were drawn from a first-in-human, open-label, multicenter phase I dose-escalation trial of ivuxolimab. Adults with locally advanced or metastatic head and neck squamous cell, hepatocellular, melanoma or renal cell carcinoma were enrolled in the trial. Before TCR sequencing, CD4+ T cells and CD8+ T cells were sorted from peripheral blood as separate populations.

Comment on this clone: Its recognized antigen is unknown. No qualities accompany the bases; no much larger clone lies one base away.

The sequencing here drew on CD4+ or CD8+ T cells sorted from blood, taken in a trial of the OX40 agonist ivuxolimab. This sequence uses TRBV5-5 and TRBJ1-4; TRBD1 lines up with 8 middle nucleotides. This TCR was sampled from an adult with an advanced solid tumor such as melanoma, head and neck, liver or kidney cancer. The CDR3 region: CASTLTGEEKLFF. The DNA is TGTGCCAGCACCCTGACAGGGGAGGAAAAACTGTTTTTT.